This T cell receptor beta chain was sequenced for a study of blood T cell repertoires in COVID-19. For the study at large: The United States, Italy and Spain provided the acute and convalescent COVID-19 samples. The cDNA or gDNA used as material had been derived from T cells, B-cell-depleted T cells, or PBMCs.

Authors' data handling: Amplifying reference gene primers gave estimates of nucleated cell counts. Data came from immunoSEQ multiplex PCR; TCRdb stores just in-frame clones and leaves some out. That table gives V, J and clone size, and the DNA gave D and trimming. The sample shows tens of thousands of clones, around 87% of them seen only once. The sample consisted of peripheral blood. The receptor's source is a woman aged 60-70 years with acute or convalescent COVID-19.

The CDR3 region has the DNA TGTGCCAGTAGTGGGGGGGACACGAGCACAGATACGCAGTATTTT. It specifies CASSGGDTSTDTQYF. The chain couples TRBV19 to TRBJ2-3, with D perhaps TRBD2 (7 bases). The germline gives CDR1 LNHDA, CDR2 SQIVND (reference sequence). Trimming left V 5 bases short and J 0 bases short, with 12 bases between. CDR3 size: 15 residues.